Shown below are 27 T cell receptor beta chains from a single sample sequenced in a study of blood T cell repertoires in COVID-19. Sequencing was performed with immunoSEQ multiplex PCR; in TCRdb, only in-frame clones are kept and a portion is missing. The repertoire holds around 200,000 clones, with about 86% as singletons. The sequenced sample was peripheral blood. The receptors were gathered from a man in his forties or fifties with active or convalescent COVID-19.

V and J are TRBV19 and TRBJ2-2, with a weak D call TRBD1 (6 bases). The germline V gene encodes CDR1 LNHDA and CDR2 SQIVND (reference sequence). The CDR3 is 15 residues long. The germline V and J ends were trimmed by 4 bases and 0 bases, with 9 bases remaining between them. CDR3 sequence (DNA): TGTGCCAGTAGTAGCCCAGGGGCGAACACCGGGGAGCTGTTTTTT. It codes for CASSSPGANTGELFF.

The chain recombines TRBV6-6 with TRBJ1-1; TRBD1 is a possible D gene (5 bases). Germline CDR1 and CDR2: MNHNY and SVGAGI (reference sequence). The CDR3 has 14 residues. V dropped 7 bases and J dropped 7 bases, with 19 bases sitting between them. CDR3 protein: CASTPLGSGGEAFF. For the CDR3, the DNA is TGTGCCAGCACCCCCCTAGGGTCCGGGGGTGAAGCTTTCTTT.

This clone was detected only once. The genes are TRBV30 and TRBJ1-4; 7 bases line up with TRBD1. The CDR3 spans 14 residues. Germline V CDR1 and CDR2: GTSNPN, SVGIG (reference sequence). V shed 5 bases and J 0 bases; nucleotides not matched to a gene: 3. CDR3 sequence reads: CAWGQGATNEKLFF. In nucleotides, the CDR3 is TGTGCCTGGGGTCAGGGGGCAACTAATGAAAAACTGTTTTTT.

The chain combines TRBV9 with TRBJ1-1; 8 positions match TRBD1. Looked up from germline, CDR1 is SGDLS and CDR2 is YYNGEE. The CDR3 contains 14 residues. The V and J ends lost 4 bases and 3 bases, in that order; junction bases with no gene match: 5. The CDR3 DNA reads TGTGCCAGCAGCCGGACAGGGTTTGACACTGAAGCTTTCTTT. Protein sequence: CASSRTGFDTEAFF.

The chain has TRBV2 and TRBJ1-5, with 9 bases fitting TRBD1. This CDR3 is built from 14 residues. V shed 6 bases and J 5 bases; nucleotides not matched to a gene: 5. Germline V gene data show CDR1 as SNHLY and CDR2 as FYNNEI. The CDR3 coding sequence is TGTGCCAGCAGACCCGGGACAGGGCATCAGCCCCAGCATTTT. Translating gives CASRPGTGHQPQHF.

This clone was observed a single time. The chain carries TRBV4-1 and TRBJ2-1; D may be TRBD2 (6 bases). The length of the CDR3 is 18 residues. V was pared by 2 bases and J by 3 bases, with 20 bases between. CDR1 is MGHRA and CDR2 is YSYEKL in the germline V gene. The DNA of the CDR3 is TGCGCCAGCAGCCAAAGGGACTGGATTGTTCTTGACTACAATGAGCAGTTCTTC. Encoded protein: CASSQRDWIVLDYNEQFF.

V is TRBV30 and J is TRBJ1-1; D might be TRBD1 (6 bases). The germline gives CDR1 GTSNPN, CDR2 SVGIG (reference sequence). V was cut by 0 bases and J by 4 bases, with 12 bases left in between. The CDR3 contains 14 residues. The CDR3 protein is CAWSVGGAFTEAFF. The CDR3 bases are TGTGCCTGGAGTGTGGGGGGGGCGTTCACTGAAGCTTTCTTT.

The chain employs TRBV24-1 and TRBJ1-5, with TRBD1 identical over 7 bases. Trimming took 3 bases from V and 3 from J; bases not matched to a gene: 7. The CDR3 totals 16 residues. Germline V lookup: CDR1 KGHDR, CDR2 SFDVKD. The CDR3 region is CATSDNARGDNQPQHF. CDR3 DNA sequence: TGTGCCACCAGTGATAACGCCAGGGGGGACAATCAGCCCCAGCATTTT.

This clone was recorded once. The chain carries TRBV5-4 and TRBJ2-7; 12 positions match TRBD2. The V segment lost 4 bases and the J segment 0 bases; nucleotides outside the gene matches: 2. The CDR3 contains 15 residues. Germline CDR1 SGHNT, CDR2 YYREEE (reference sequence). The CDR3 nucleotides read TGTGCCAGCAGCCTAGCGGGGGGGAGCTCCTACGAGCAGTACTTC. Protein sequence: CASSLAGGSSYEQYF.

The table lists this clone with a count of one. V and J are TRBV19 and TRBJ2-7, with TRBD1 matching 7 bases. Germline CDR1 LNHDA, CDR2 SQIVND (reference sequence). The CDR3 contains 15 residues. The V and J ends lost 5 bases and 6 bases, in that order; junction bases with no gene match: 13. The chain's CDR3 is CASSFGGGQPAEQYF. In DNA, the CDR3 is TGTGCCAGTAGTTTTGGTGGGGGACAGCCTGCCGAGCAGTACTTC.

The chain uses TRBV5-1 and TRBJ2-2; no definite D call. The V end was cut by 0 bases, the J end by 8 bases, with 5 bases between. There are 12 residues in the CDR3. The germline gives CDR1 SGHRS, CDR2 YFSETQ. The CDR3 region has the DNA TGCGCCAGCAGCTTGGCCAGAGGGGAGCTGTTTTTT. Its protein is CASSLARGELFF.

The chain recombines TRBV18 with TRBJ2-3; D ambiguous. Trimming cost V 3 bases and J 2 bases, with 15 bases left between them. The CDR3 length is 16 residues. Germline loops: CDR1 KGHSH, CDR2 LQKENI. Written as DNA, the CDR3 is TGTGCCAGCTCACCCACTTCGGCGGTCCACACAGATACGCAGTATTTT. Amino acids: CASSPTSAVHTDTQYF.

CDR3 in amino acids: CAISESYRGSNEQYF. The CDR3, as DNA: TGTGCCATCAGTGAGTCCTACAGGGGATCCAACGAGCAGTACTTC. The genes are TRBV10-3 and TRBJ2-7, with 7 nucleotides matching TRBD1. Trimming cost V 0 bases and J 5 bases; bases outside gene matches: 7. There are 15 residues in the CDR3. Germline V gene data show CDR1 as ENHRY and CDR2 as SYGVKD.

V is TRBV4-3 and J is TRBJ1-2; TRBD1 matches at 11 bases. The length of the CDR3 is 14 residues. Trimming took 4 bases from V and 4 from J; bases not matched to a gene: 2. The germline CDR1 and CDR2 sequences are LGHNA and YSLEER. CDR3 nucleotides: TGCGCCAGCAGCCCTGGGACAGGGGGCTATGGCTACACCTTC. Protein sequence: CASSPGTGGYGYTF.

The chain couples TRBV2 to TRBJ2-4; 11 bases map to TRBD2. The CDR3 covers 18 residues. Unmatched junction bases numbered 11, after V lost 5 bases and J lost 2 bases. From germline, CDR1 is SNHLY and CDR2 FYNNEI. CDR3 residues: CASSPRLAGGGSKNIQYF. As DNA, the CDR3 is TGTGCCAGCAGTCCCCGGCTAGCGGGGGGAGGGTCCAAAAACATTCAGTACTTC.

The rearrangement links TRBV9 to TRBJ2-2; unclear D gene. The germline V gene has CDR1 SGDLS and CDR2 YYNGEE. This CDR3 is 15 amino acids long. V dropped 0 bases and J dropped 4 bases, with 10 bases sitting between them. This chain's CDR3 is CASSVGTSPTGELFF. The DNA for the CDR3 is TGTGCCAGCAGCGTAGGCACTTCCCCCACCGGGGAGCTGTTTTTT. The full variable domain, its missing parts supplied by reference TRBV9 and TRBJ2-2, is DSGVTQTPKHLITATGQRVTLRCSPRSGDLSVYWYQQSLDQGLQFLIQYYNGEERAKGNILERFSAQQFPDLHSELNLSSLELGDSALYFCASSVGTSPTGELFFGEGSRLTVL.

This chain uses TRBV10-3 with TRBJ2-7; TRBD1 matches at 11 bases. This CDR3 contains 16 residues. The ends lost 2 bases at V and 4 bases at J; junction bases unmatched: 7. Germline values: CDR1 ENHRY, CDR2 SYGVKD. The CDR3 nucleotides read TGTGCCATCAGTGAGCCGGACAGGGGGCGGCGGTACGAGCAGTACTTC. Translating gives CAISEPDRGRRYEQYF.

The chain recombines TRBV6-5 with TRBJ1-2, with D hard to call. This CDR3 contains 15 residues. Germline CDR1 MNHEY, CDR2 SVGAGI. The V gene lost 0 bases and the J gene lost 2 bases, with 10 bases spanning the gap. CDR3: CASSYSRGSNYGYTF. CDR3 nucleotide sequence: TGTGCCAGCAGTTACTCCCGGGGAAGCAACTATGGCTACACCTTC.

This clone was observed a few times. J is TRBJ1-2 and V is TRBV28, with D unclear. The CDR3 runs to 16 residues. CDR1 is MDHEN, CDR2 SYDVKM, per germline. Trimming took 2 bases from V and 6 from J, leaving 19 bases between them. CDR3 residues: CASSLASFGFGDGYTF. The CDR3 nucleotides are TGTGCCAGCAGTTTAGCTTCATTCGGGTTTGGAGATGGCTACACCTTC.

The chain couples TRBV6-5 to TRBJ1-6; TRBD1 agrees at 7 bases. Trimming took 5 bases from V and 6 from J; bases not matched to a gene: 7. The CDR3 is 15 residues long. Looked up from germline, CDR1 is MNHEY and CDR2 is SVGAGI. The CDR3 DNA sequence: TGTGCCAGCAGTCCAACAGGGGACCCTAATTCACCCCTCCACTTT. Residues: CASSPTGDPNSPLHF.

J is TRBJ2-7 and V is TRBV19; possibly TRBD1 for D (6 bases). This CDR3 is built from 13 residues. V was clipped by 9 bases and J by 0 bases, with 12 bases between them. CDR1 and CDR2 from the germline V gene are LNHDA and SQIVND (reference sequence). CDR3 sequence: CASRDKVSYEQYF. The CDR3 DNA is TGTGCCAGCCGGGACAAGGTCTCCTACGAGCAGTACTTC.

The chain combines TRBV29-1 with TRBJ2-1, with 10 bases identical to TRBD2. The CDR3 extends over 13 amino acids. Trimming at V came to 6 bases and at J to 9 bases, leaving 8 bases not matched to a gene. Germline CDR1 reads SQVTM; CDR2 reads ANQGSEA. Here the CDR3 DNA reads TGCAGCGTCCTGACGGGACTAGCGATTGAGCAGTTCTTC. This encodes CSVLTGLAIEQFF.

This clone was recorded once. The rearrangement links TRBV18 to TRBJ2-5; D not resolved. CDR1 and CDR2 (germline): KGHSH, LQKENI. The CDR3 covers 13 residues. V lost 2 bases and J lost 4, with 8 bases in between. The CDR3 spells CASSPFERETQYF. The CDR3 DNA follows: TGTGCCAGCTCACCATTTGAGAGAGAGACCCAGTACTTC. Filled out from reference TRBV18 and TRBJ2-5, the complete variable domain reads NAGVMQNPRHLVRRRGQEARLRCSPMKGHSHVYWYRQLPEEGLKFMVYLQKENIIDESGMPKERFSAEFPKEGPSILRIQQVVRGDSAAYFCASSPFERETQYFGPGTRLLVL.

V and J are TRBV14 and TRBJ1-4; 10 bases are a match to TRBD1. The length of the CDR3 is 15 residues. Germline V gene sequence: CDR1 SGHDN, CDR2 FVKESK. The V gene end was trimmed by 4 bases and the J gene end by 7 bases; junction bases not matched to a gene: 6. In DNA form, the CDR3 reads TGTGCCAGCAGCCCGCGACAGGGGGCAGGTGAAAAACTGTTTTTT. This codes for CASSPRQGAGEKLFF.

V usage is TRBV6-1 and J usage is TRBJ1-1, with D perhaps matching TRBD1 (5 bases). The V end was cut by 2 bases, the J end by 7 bases, with 14 bases between. From germline, CDR1 is MNHNS and CDR2 SASEGT. The CDR3 is 14 residues long. CDR3 region: CASSEFIGADEAFF. The DNA for the CDR3 is TGTGCCAGCAGTGAATTTATTGGGGCGGATGAAGCTTTCTTT.

The V and J genes are TRBV12-3 or TRBV12-4 and TRBJ1-2; D is uncertain. This CDR3 contains 13 residues. Trimming took off 6 bases at V and 7 bases at J, with 15 bases between the two ends. The CDR3: CASSPPGKLGYTF. In nucleotides, the CDR3 is TGTGCCAGCAGCCCTCCGGGTAAACTTGGCTACACCTTC.

This chain uses TRBV29-1 with TRBJ1-1; D perhaps matches TRBD1 (5 bases). Trimming shortened V by 2 bases and J by 1 base, and 11 bases separated the two germline ends. The CDR3 sequence is 14 residues long. CDR1 and CDR2 (germline): SQVTM, ANQGSEA. CDR3 nucleotides: TGCAGCGTTGAAACCGGGACTCAGAACACTGAAGCTTTCTTT. Translating it yields CSVETGTQNTEAFF.